A selection of T cell receptor beta chains follows, all from one sample in a study of blood T cell repertoires in COVID-19. Profiled with immunoSEQ multiplex PCR; TCRdb holds only in-frame clones, not every one. The profile covers over 200,000 clones, with roughly 80% appearing a single time and approximately 5% taken by the ten largest. What was sequenced was peripheral blood. The receptors were gathered from a human donor in a cohort sampled during active COVID-19. CDR3s include the opening cysteine and the closing phenylalanine or tryptophan. A D gene is named only where the DNA matches it firmly. Only some rows state a clone size, as once, few, many or a class for expanded clones.

NA	TRBV6-5	TRBJ2-5	NA	TGTGCCAGCACCTACGGGGAGACCCAGTACTTC	CASTYGETQYF
NA	TRBV2	TRBJ2-1	NA	TGTGCCAGCACCCAAGTGGGGAGCCGGGTAGGGAATGAGCAGTTCTTC	CASTQVGSRVGNEQFF
once	TRBV20-1	TRBJ2-7	NA	TGCAGTGCTAGTTGGCCCCAGGTCGTCCACGAGCAGTACTTC	CSASWPQVVHEQYF
once	TRBV10-3	TRBJ1-1	NA	TGTGCCATCAGCCGACAAGAGGGTAACACTGAAGCTTTCTTT	CAISRQEGNTEAFF
NA	TRBV9	TRBJ2-3	TRBD2	TGTGCCAGCAGCGACGGGGGTGGCGGGAGGGCGGCGGCAGATACGCAGTATTTT	CASSDGGGGRAAADTQYF
NA	TRBV27	TRBJ2-7	TRBD2	TGTGCCAGCAGTTTACTAGCGGGAGTCTCCCACGAGCAGTACTTC	CASSLLAGVSHEQYF
NA	TRBV7-2	TRBJ2-3	NA	TGTGCCAGCAGCCTTAGACCAGCGGCCCCGCTAGATACGCAGTATTTT	CASSLRPAAPLDTQYF
NA	TRBV23-1	TRBJ2-7	NA	TGCGCCAGCAGTCCCGAGGGTGGGGAACCCCTCTCCTACGAGCAGTACTTC	CASSPEGGEPLSYEQYF
NA	TRBV6-5	TRBJ1-4	NA	TGTGCCAGCAGTTACTCCCGGCAGGGATTGGGGGAAAAACTGTTTTTT	CASSYSRQGLGEKLFF
once	TRBV14	TRBJ1-1	TRBD1	TGTGCCAGCAGCCTCGGGACAGCATACATGAACACTGAAGCTTTCTTT	CASSLGTAYMNTEAFF
NA	TRBV18	TRBJ2-7	NA	TGTGCCAGCTCCCCTGGGACTTTTCGAAGCGGGCAGTACTTC	CASSPGTFRSGQYF
NA	TRBV5-1	TRBJ2-1	TRBD2	TGCGCCAGCAGCTCGAGCGGGAGGTGGAATGAGCAGTTCTTC	CASSSSGRWNEQFF
NA	TRBV6-6	TRBJ2-3	NA	TGTGCCAGCAGGAGGGTAGTGCTGGCAGATACGCAGTATTTT	CASRRVVLADTQYF
NA	TRBV6-5	TRBJ2-7	NA	TGTGCCAGCAGTCCGTACAGGCGTGCCTACGAGCAGTACTTC	CASSPYRRAYEQYF
NA	TRBV5-6	TRBJ1-2	TRBD1	TGTGCCAGCAGCTTGGTAGGGGACAGCTATGGCTACACCTTC	CASSLVGDSYGYTF
NA	TRBV30	TRBJ2-7	TRBD1	TGTGCCTGGAGTCAACCAAGGGGGACAGGAGAGTTC	CAWSQPRGTGEF
NA	TRBV7-3	TRBJ2-3	TRBD1	TGTGCCAGCAGACTCCCGGGACAGATCACAGATACGCAGTATTTT	CASRLPGQITDTQYF
NA	TRBV6-2/TRBV6-3	TRBJ2-1	TRBD2	TGTGCCAGCAGTCAACTAGCGGTCTTACCCAACAATGAGCAGTTCTTC	CASSQLAVLPNNEQFF
NA	TRBV9	TRBJ1-2	NA	TGTGCCAGCAGCGCCGGGAAGGACTATGGCTACACCTTC	CASSAGKDYGYTF
once	TRBV4-3	TRBJ1-2	NA	TGCGCCAGCGGAAGAAGAGGGGGCTATGGCTACACCTTC	CASGRRGGYGYTF
once	TRBV28	TRBJ2-4	NA	TGTGCCAGCAGTTTAGTAATAAGGCAGGGGAGCATTCAGTACTTC	CASSLVIRQGSIQYF
NA	TRBV18	TRBJ1-2	TRBD1	TGTGCCAGCTCACGGGACAGGGAGGACTATGGCTACACCTTC	CASSRDREDYGYTF
NA	TRBV3-1/TRBV3-2	TRBJ1-2	NA	TGTGCCAGCAGCCGCGGCGGACAGTTCTATGGCTACACCTTC	CASSRGGQFYGYTF
NA	TRBV5-4	TRBJ1-6	TRBD1	TGTGCCAGCAGCTGGACAGGGCAGAATTCACCCCTCCACTTT	CASSWTGQNSPLHF
NA	TRBV7-9	TRBJ2-1	TRBD2	TGTGCCAGCAGCTCCCCTAGCGGGAATTACAATGAGCAGTTCTTC	CASSSPSGNYNEQFF
NA	TRBV6-4	TRBJ1-1	TRBD1	TGTGCCAGCACCGGACAGGGGGGTGAAGCTTTCTTT	CASTGQGGEAFF
NA	TRBV6-2/TRBV6-3	TRBJ2-5	TRBD1	TGTGCCAGCAGCCTGGGGGACAGGGGTATCCAAGAGACCCAGTACTTC	CASSLGDRGIQETQYF
few	TRBV18	TRBJ2-7	NA	TGTGCCAGCTCACCGGACAGAGGGGAGCAGTACTTC	CASSPDRGEQYF
NA	TRBV12-3/TRBV12-4	TRBJ2-1	NA	TGTGCCAGCAGTATACTAGCCCCCGAGCAGTTCTTC	CASSILAPEQFF
few	TRBV3-1/TRBV3-2	TRBJ1-4	TRBD1	TGTGCCAGCAGCTCCCGATTCGAGGGGGCGGAAAAACTGTTTTTT	CASSSRFEGAEKLFF
NA	TRBV7-2	TRBJ1-1	TRBD1	TGTGCCAGCAGCCTAACAGGGGTAGTCACTGAAGCTTTCTTT	CASSLTGVVTEAFF
NA	TRBV2	TRBJ1-4	NA	TGTGCCAGCAAATCGATGGTGGCAGGTCAATATGAAAAACTGTTTTTT	CASKSMVAGQYEKLFF
NA	TRBV28	TRBJ2-7	NA	TGTGCCAGCAGTGCCGTGGGGCAGCCCTACGAGCAGTACTTC	CASSAVGQPYEQYF
NA	TRBV24-1	TRBJ2-7	NA	TGTGCCACCAGTGATCAGTCTAGGGGGAACGAGCAGTACTTC	CATSDQSRGNEQYF
NA	TRBV4-3	TRBJ1-2	TRBD1	TGCGCCAGCAGCCACGCGGGACAGGGCCAAGGAGGCTACACCTTC	CASSHAGQGQGGYTF
NA	TRBV6-5	TRBJ1-5	NA	TGTGCCAGCAGTTACCGATACACAGGGTCGCCCCAGCATTTT	CASSYRYTGSPQHF
NA	TRBV7-2	TRBJ2-5	TRBD2	TGTGCCAGCAGCGCGAGACTAGCGGGAGGGGGAGAGACCCAGTACTTC	CASSARLAGGGETQYF
NA	TRBV4-3	TRBJ2-1	NA	TGCGCCAGCAGCCAAGAAGGCCAGGGTTGGTCTGAGCAGTTCTTC	CASSQEGQGWSEQFF
once	TRBV13	TRBJ2-7	TRBD2	TGTGCCAGCAGCTTAGGGGGGACTAGCGGGGCTAAAAGCTCCTACGAGCAGTACTTC	CASSLGGTSGAKSSYEQYF
NA	TRBV6-6	TRBJ2-7	TRBD2	TGTGCCAGCAGTCCGGGTACGGGAGGGGCCTACGAGCAGTACTTC	CASSPGTGGAYEQYF
once	TRBV15	TRBJ2-1	NA	TGTGCCACCAGCAGAGATGACGGGAGAGGGAATGAGCAGTTCTTC	CATSRDDGRGNEQFF
NA	TRBV6-5	TRBJ2-7	NA	TGTGCCAGCAGTTACTCCCCGGGTCTTACCTACGAGCAGTACTTC	CASSYSPGLTYEQYF